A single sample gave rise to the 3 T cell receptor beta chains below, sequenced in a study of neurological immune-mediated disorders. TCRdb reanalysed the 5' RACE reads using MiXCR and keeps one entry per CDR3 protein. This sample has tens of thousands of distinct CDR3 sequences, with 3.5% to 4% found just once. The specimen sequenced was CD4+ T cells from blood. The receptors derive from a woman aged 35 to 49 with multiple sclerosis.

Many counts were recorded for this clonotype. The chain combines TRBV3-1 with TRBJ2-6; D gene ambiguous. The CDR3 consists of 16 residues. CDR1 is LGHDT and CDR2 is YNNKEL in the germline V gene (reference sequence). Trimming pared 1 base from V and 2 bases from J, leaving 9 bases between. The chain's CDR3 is CASSQVRVTGANVLTF. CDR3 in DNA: TGTGCCAGCAGCCAAGTTAGGGTAACTGGGGCCAACGTCCTGACTTTC.

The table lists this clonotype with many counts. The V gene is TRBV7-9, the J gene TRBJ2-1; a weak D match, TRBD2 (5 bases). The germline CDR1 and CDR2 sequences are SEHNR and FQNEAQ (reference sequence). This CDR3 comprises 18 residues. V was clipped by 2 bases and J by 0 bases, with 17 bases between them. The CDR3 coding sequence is TGTGCCAGCAGCTTATTTGTAGGCGGGCCTAGCTCCTACAATGAGCAGTTCTTC. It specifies CASSLFVGGPSSYNEQFF.

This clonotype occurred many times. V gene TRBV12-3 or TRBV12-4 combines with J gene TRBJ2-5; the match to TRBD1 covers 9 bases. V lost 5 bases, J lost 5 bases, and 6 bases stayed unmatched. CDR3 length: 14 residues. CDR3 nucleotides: TGTGCCAGCAGTGCCACAGGGGGCCGGGAGACCCAGTACTTC. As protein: CASSATGGRETQYF.